Detailed here is one T cell receptor beta chain. No antigen is known for it. Measured with immunoSEQ multiplex PCR; TCRdb has only the in-frame clones, and not every one. The sample shows approximately 19,000 clones, around 78% of them seen only once. This sample was taken from a study of OX40 agonist ivuxolimab in advanced cancers. Study in general: Of mixed ages from roughly 23 to 85 and averaging roughly 60 years, the group was roughly 85% male. Study-level findings and limits: At 0.1 to 3.0 mg/kg and by week 6, clonal expansion occurred in CD4+ and CD8+ blood T cells.

CDR1 is SGHTA, CDR2 FQGNSA, per germline. J lost 3 bases, V lost 1 base, and 6 bases had no gene match. The CDR3 is 16 amino acids. The TCR was taken from an adult with an advanced solid tumor such as melanoma, head and neck, liver or kidney cancer. The genes are TRBV7-2 and TRBJ2-7, with TRBD2 matching 10 bases. The specimen comprised CD4+ or CD8+ T cells sorted from blood, sampled in a trial of the OX40 agonist ivuxolimab. The CDR3 spells CASSLGSGGADYEQYF. The CDR3, as DNA: TGTGCCAGCAGCTTAGGAAGCGGGGGGGCGGACTACGAGCAGTACTTC.